What follows describes a single T cell receptor (beta chain). This sample stems from a study of blood T cell repertoires in COVID-19. Study-wide background: Acute and convalescent COVID-19 specimens originated in the United States, Italy and Spain. PBMCs, B-cell-depleted T cells, or T cells were the source of the cDNA or gDNA that made up the material.

Per the study methods: Amplification of reference gene primers was used by the study to estimate nucleated cell counts. TCRdb's table, derived via immunoSEQ multiplex PCR, lists solely in-frame clones and lacks some. Clone size and the V and J calls come from that table; the DNA yielded D and trimming. The table has some 160,000 clones, over 70% seen once. Germline CDR1 reads SNHLY; CDR2 reads FYNNEI. Unmatched junction bases numbered 4, after V lost 6 bases and J lost 3 bases. The CDR3 runs 14 residues. The rearrangement joins TRBV2 to TRBJ1-2; 10 positions agree with TRBD1. Sequencing used peripheral blood. This sequence originates from a man over 45 with active or convalescent COVID-19. CDR3 sequence: CASRRTGGDYGYTF. Here the CDR3 DNA reads TGTGCCAGCAGACGGACAGGGGGGGACTATGGCTACACCTTC.